This T cell receptor (beta chain) was sequenced in a study of OX40 agonist ivuxolimab in advanced cancers. Context from the whole study: Ivuxolimab was a fully human IgG2 agonistic monoclonal antibody targeting the costimulatory receptor OX40 (CD134). Intravenous ivuxolimab was administered to patients every 2 weeks at six dose levels: 0.01, 0.1, 0.3, 1.5, 3 and 10 mg/kg. Of the 50 or so patients in dose escalation, some 19 had hepatocellular carcinoma, approximately 15 had melanoma, 9 had renal cell carcinoma and 9 had head and neck cancer. In the dose-escalation cohort, 82.7% of patients were male, and the mean age was roughly 60 years, with a range of roughly 23 to 85. Patients were allowed to have had prior anti-PD-1, anti-PD-L1 or anti-CTLA-4 therapy, and 40% of the dose-escalation patients had previously received checkpoint inhibitors. Partial responses occurred in three dose-escalation patients: two with cutaneous melanoma and one with hepatocellular carcinoma. The point of sequencing TCRbeta in the periphery was to test whether ivuxolimab changed TCR sequence diversity and drove clonal T-cell expansion. The monotherapy dose-escalation portion (N of about 52 patients) of the phase I ivuxolimab trial is reported in the paper. The paper's findings and limits, for the study overall: Partial responders in the 0.1-3.0 mg/kg groups had among the lowest normalized peripheral clonal expansion, especially among CD8+ T cells. On average, CD8+ T cells showed more expanded clones than CD4+ T cells after ivuxolimab. Which antigens the clonally expanded peripheral T cells were specific for was not determined. Low levels of normalized T-cell clonal expansion were also shown by some nonresponding patients. At doses of 0.1 to 3.0 mg/kg, clonal expansion of both CD4+ and CD8+ T cells in blood was seen between baseline and week 6.

Reading from cysteine to phenylalanine, the CDR3 counts 16 amino acids. The read is trimmed to its CDR3 DNA, 48 bases read in frame from base 1. The germline V gene encodes CDR1 MNHNY and CDR2 SVGAGI (reference sequence). Trimming leaves V shorter by 2 bases and J shorter by 0 bases, with the junction holding 6 bases beyond the gene matches. Concerning this clone: Its antigen is still unknown. No much larger clone is present one base from it, and per-base qualities are unavailable.

The trial excluded patients who had a history of autoimmune disease or who were on systemic immunosuppression. Peripheral blood for TCR sequencing was collected from all dose cohorts at baseline, on cycle 4 day 1, and on cycle 7 day 1. Samples were obtained from an open-label, multicenter, first-in-human phase I dose-escalation trial of ivuxolimab. Adults with locally advanced or metastatic head and neck squamous cell, hepatocellular, melanoma or renal cell carcinoma were enrolled in the trial. CD4+ and CD8+ T cells were sorted separately from peripheral blood before TCR sequencing. Genomic DNA was extracted from sorted cells for sequencing of the TCRbeta CDR3 region. The immunoSEQ Assay was used for sequencing of TCRbeta CDR3 regions. Entries here come from immuneACCESS through TCRdb and include only in-frame sequences with V and J called. Some clones fail to appear in such tables; in the studies checked, an unresolved V gene covers under half of the shortfall, and the cause of the remainder is unknown. The sample table lists more than 45,000 clones, about nine tenths of them with a count of one. Of the sample, about 7.5% falls within the top ten clones.

The source was CD4+ or CD8+ T cells sorted from blood, collected in a trial of the OX40 agonist ivuxolimab. Here the chain combines TRBV6-6 and TRBJ1-1; the junction holds 7 bases that match TRBD1. The sequence derives from an adult with an advanced solid tumor such as melanoma, head and neck, liver or kidney cancer. The CDR3 protein: CASSYQSTGLNTEAFF. The nucleotide sequence is given as TGTGCCAGCAGTTACCAATCGACAGGGCTGAACACTGAAGCTTTCTTT.